This TCR beta chain stems from a study of lymphopenia after photon versus proton radiotherapy. Points from the study as a whole: Post-nadir diversity loss with photons came from oligoclonal expansion, particularly CD8+ Temra cells. Only patients who died were analyzed for survival; proton advantage is unproven. Larger post-nadir TCR diversity loss correlated inversely with survival in deceased patients. Proton therapy kept repertoires fairly stable, unlike photons, which gained effector/memory cells.

In regard to this clone: Its antigen is unidentified.

Generated by immunoSEQ multiplex PCR, the TCRdb table keeps only in-frame clones and is missing some. The data contain 60,000 to 75,000 clones, approximately 86% of them singletons. Trimming stripped 5 bases from V and 8 bases from J, with 12 bases between. CDR1 is SQVTM and CDR2 is ANQGSEA in the germline V gene. This CDR3 spans 12 amino acids. The sample here was peripheral blood, taken from a patient treated with photon-based radiotherapy. The chain has TRBV29-1 and TRBJ1-4; D ambiguous. The source of this sequence is a man between 40 and 49 years old with gastric cancer. The CDR3 here is CSVTGYGEKLFF. CDR3 in DNA: TGCAGCGTTACGGGGTACGGGGAAAAACTGTTTTTT.